The 14 T cell receptor beta chains given below trace back to one sample, sequenced in a study of blood T cell repertoires in COVID-19. The assay was immunoSEQ multiplex PCR, and TCRdb's table has in-frame clones only and misses some. The table has approximately 98,000 clones, under 85% seen once. The sequenced sample consisted of peripheral blood. These TCRs come from a woman aged 70-85 years with acute or convalescent COVID-19.

Concerning this clone: One junction end does not reproduce the germline sequence, and a read error may be involved. The chain carries TRBV4-1 and TRBJ2-6; 11 nucleotides align to TRBD1. The CDR3 has 15 amino acids. The V gene's germline CDR1 is MGHRA and CDR2 YSYEKL. CDR3 sequence reads: CASSQAGTGGNVLTF. The CDR3 DNA sequence: TGCGCCAGCAGCCAAGCGGGGACAGGGGGCAACGTCCTGACTTTC.

The chain joins TRBV10-3 to TRBJ2-1; 13 bases match TRBD2. The germline gives CDR1 ENHRY, CDR2 SYGVKD. The CDR3 is 15 amino acids. V lost 6 bases to trimming and J lost 8 bases; unmatched junction nucleotides: 7. This CDR3 is CAIRDPGLAGHEQFF. The CDR3 coding sequence is TGTGCCATCAGGGATCCGGGACTAGCGGGACATGAGCAGTTCTTC.

The chain combines TRBV19 with TRBJ1-1; D is possibly TRBD1 (6 bases). Trimming pared 3 bases from V and 3 bases from J, leaving 14 bases between. This CDR3 comprises 15 residues. Germline V CDR1 and CDR2: LNHDA, SQIVND (reference sequence). The CDR3 DNA is TGTGCCAGTAGTATGTATGTGGGGGCTGACACTGAAGCTTTCTTT. It specifies CASSMYVGADTEAFF.

The chain employs TRBV29-1 and TRBJ1-1; no clear D. The CDR3 is 10 residues long. Germline-derived CDR1 and CDR2 are SQVTM and ANQGSEA. Trimming took 4 bases from V and 7 from J, leaving 7 bases between them. The CDR3 sequence is CSVGSFEAFF. The CDR3 nucleotides are TGCAGCGTTGGTTCTTTTGAAGCTTTCTTT.

This clone was recorded only once. The chain is built from TRBV7-9 and TRBJ2-1; 9 bases align to TRBD2. CDR1 and CDR2 from the germline V gene are SEHNR and FQNEAQ (reference sequence). CDR3 size: 15 residues. J gave up 15 bases and V 5 bases, and 17 bases lay outside the gene matches. The DNA for the CDR3 is TGTGCCAGCAGCCAGGGGGGAGGAGCGGGAGGCTTTTGGTTCTTC. It is translated as CASSQGGGAGGFWFF.

This clone came up a few times. This chain connects TRBV12-3 or TRBV12-4 to TRBJ1-5; the D is unclear. The CDR3 length is 12 residues. Trimming cost V 7 bases and J 3 bases, with 7 bases left between them. CDR3 loop: CASTRDNQPQHF. The CDR3 nucleotides read TGTGCCAGCACACGGGACAATCAGCCCCAGCATTTT.

This clone was detected only a few times. V gene TRBV3-1 (or the pseudogene TRBV3-2) combines with J gene TRBJ1-2; TRBD1 matches 9 bases. Germline CDR1 is LGHDT and CDR2 is YNNKEL (reference sequence). The CDR3 runs to 14 residues. The ends lost 7 bases at V and 4 bases at J; junction bases unmatched: 7. CDR3 amino acids: CASMPQGAGYGYTF. The CDR3 nucleotides are TGTGCCAGCATGCCACAGGGGGCTGGCTATGGCTACACCTTC.

The rearrangement joins TRBV6-1 to TRBJ2-2; 7 bases align to TRBD1. Germline assignment: CDR1 MNHNS and CDR2 SASEGT. With 0 bases clipped from V and 4 bases from J, the junction kept 2 bases outside the gene matches. This CDR3 spans 15 amino acids. CDR3 in amino acids: CASSEAPGGTGELFF. The CDR3, as DNA: TGTGCCAGCAGTGAAGCTCCAGGGGGCACCGGGGAGCTGTTTTTT.

This chain joins TRBV7-6 and TRBJ2-7, with 12 bases matching TRBD1. Trimming at V came to 0 bases and at J to 6 bases, leaving 6 bases not matched to a gene. This CDR3 region has 16 residues. Looked up from germline, CDR1 is SGHVS and CDR2 is FNYEAQ. CDR3 bases: TGTGCCAGCAGCTTAGCTGGGGACAGGGGGCCGGGCGAGCAGTACTTC. Amino acid sequence: CASSLAGDRGPGEQYF.

The chain carries TRBV4-3 and TRBJ2-3; D may be TRBD2 (7 bases). CDR3 length: 13 amino acids. With 6 bases removed from V and 2 bases from J, the gap between germline ends came to 9 bases. Per germline, CDR1 LGHNA and CDR2 YSLEER. The CDR3 protein is CASSGGATDTQYF. The CDR3 DNA is TGCGCCAGCAGTGGGGGGGCCACAGATACGCAGTATTTT.

This clone was recorded once. CDR3 sequence: CASSPGRTNEKLFF. The CDR3 bases are TGTGCCAGCAGCCCGGGAAGAACTAATGAAAAACTGTTTTTT. The rearrangement uses TRBV7-2 and TRBJ1-4; D is uncertain. Trimming removed 5 bases at V and 1 base at J, with 8 bases between. The CDR3 totals 14 residues. In germline, CDR1 is SGHTA, CDR2 FQGNSA.

This chain links TRBV3-1 (or the pseudogene TRBV3-2) with TRBJ1-2; no clear D. Trimming stripped 0 bases from V and 10 bases from J, with 12 bases between. Germline V lookup: CDR1 LGHDT, CDR2 YNNKEL (reference sequence). CDR3 length: 13 residues. CDR3 bases: TGTGCCAGCAGCCAAGACACAGCCTCAGCCTACACCTTC. The encoded protein is CASSQDTASAYTF.

This clone was seen a handful of times. The chain carries TRBV5-4 and TRBJ2-1; D not certain. The CDR3 totals 13 residues. CDR1 SGHNT and CDR2 YYREEE come from the germline V gene (reference sequence). Trimming cost V 1 base and J 8 bases, with 10 bases left between them. CDR3 DNA sequence: TGTGCCAGCAGCTTGAGTCCCCCGGATGAGCAGTTCTTC. As protein: CASSLSPPDEQFF.

The V call is TRBV5-4, the J call TRBJ1-1, with a tentative D call TRBD1 (5 bases). V gave up 4 bases and J gave up 1 base, with 11 bases separating them. The CDR3 is made up of 14 amino acids. The germline CDR1 and CDR2 sequences are SGHNT and YYREEE (reference sequence). For the CDR3, the DNA is TGTGCCAGCAGCGTTGGGGGGGGGAACACTGAAGCTTTCTTT. It codes for CASSVGGGNTEAFF. Combining the CDR3 with reference TRBV5-4 and TRBJ1-1 gives the whole variable domain ETGVTQSPTHLIKTRGQQVTLRCSSQSGHNTVSWYQQALGQGPQFIFQYYREEENGRGNFPPRFSGLQFPNYSSELNVNALELDDSALYLCASSVGGGNTEAFFGQGTRLTVV.